The rows below give T cell receptor beta chains drawn from one sample of a study of neurological immune-mediated disorders. One entry per CDR3 protein, called by TCRdb with MiXCR from the 5' RACE reads. Here the sample spans around 30,000 distinct CDR3 sequences, roughly 12% being singletons. Sequenced: PBMCs. Source of these receptors: a man aged 55 to 70 in good health. Each CDR3 is given with its conserved first and last residue. D genes are given only for firm matches. Clone size is shown for a subset of rows, as once, few, many or a class of expanded clone.

TRBJ2-1 | many | TRBD2 | TRBV28 | CASTKMGLAGGPSSYNEQFF | TGTGCCAGCACCAAAATGGGACTAGCGGGAGGGCCCAGCTCCTACAATGAGCAGTTCTTC
TRBJ1-1 | many | TRBD1 | TRBV12-3/TRBV12-4 | CASSLRDRDTEAFF | TGTGCCAGCAGTTTACGGGACAGGGACACTGAAGCTTTCTTT
TRBJ2-6 | medium-sized | . | TRBV5-5 | CASSLGEANVLTF | TGTGCCAGCAGCTTGGGGGAGGCCAACGTCCTGACTTTC
TRBJ2-7 | . | TRBD1 | TRBV30 | CASLPGTGMEQYF | TGTGCCTCACTACCCGGGACAGGGATGGAGCAGTACTTC
TRBJ1-1 | many | . | TRBV20-1 | CSAREGHRVPEAFF | TGCAGTGCTAGAGAGGGACACCGGGTCCCTGAAGCTTTCTTT
TRBJ2-2 | many | TRBD1 | TRBV6-2/TRBV6-3 | CASGLIQGPGELFF | TGTGCCAGCGGCCTGATACAGGGGCCCGGGGAGCTGTTTTTT
TRBJ1-2 | many | . | TRBV7-2 | CASSPQQGSFYGYTF | TGTGCCAGCAGCCCCCAGCAGGGGAGCTTCTATGGCTACACCTTC
TRBJ1-5 | many | . | TRBV7-2 | CASSLKVYGLGGQPQHF | TGTGCCAGCAGCTTAAAGGTGTACGGACTGGGCGGCCAGCCCCAGCATTTT
TRBJ1-1 | many | . | TRBV14 | CASSQVAGSKAFF | TGTGCCAGCAGCCAGGTCGCGGGGTCGAAAGCTTTCTTT
TRBJ2-1 | many | . | TRBV4-2 | CASSQVRGGEQFF | TGTGCCAGCAGCCAAGTTAGGGGGGGTGAGCAGTTCTTC
TRBJ2-7 | many | . | TRBV29-1 | CSAWGSLPSYEQYF | TGCAGCGCCTGGGGGAGCCTACCCTCCTACGAGCAGTACTTC
TRBJ1-1 | many | . | TRBV7-9 | CASSFGFRTEAFF | TGTGCCAGCAGCTTTGGGTTCCGGACTGAAGCTTTCTTT
TRBJ1-4 | medium-sized | . | TRBV20-1 | CSVKWTGEKLFF | TGCAGTGTTAAATGGACGGGTGAAAAACTGTTTTTT
TRBJ2-1 | many | . | TRBV9 | CASSVESLYNEQFF | TGTGCCAGCAGCGTAGAGTCCTTATACAATGAGCAGTTCTTC
TRBJ1-2 | many | . | TRBV9 | CASSLRDERDGYTF | TGTGCCAGCAGCTTGAGGGACGAGCGAGATGGCTACACCTTC
TRBJ1-2 | many | . | TRBV5-1 | CASSLGGQLSYGYTF | TGCGCCAGCAGCTTGGGAGGACAGCTCTCCTATGGCTACACCTTC
TRBJ2-7 | many | . | TRBV7-6 | CASSQSEVNEQYF | TGTGCCAGCAGCCAATCGGAGGTAAACGAGCAGTACTTC
TRBJ2-7 | many | . | TRBV5-1 | CASSFSGSSSYEQYF | TGCGCCAGCAGCTTTAGCGGTTCGAGCTCCTACGAGCAGTACTTC
TRBJ2-2 | many | . | TRBV25-1 | CASSERSGKDSTGELFF | TGTGCCAGCAGTGAAAGATCAGGGAAGGATTCCACCGGGGAGCTGTTTTTT
TRBJ2-3 | many | . | TRBV7-9 | CASSLWSGGATDTQYF | TGTGCCAGCAGCTTATGGTCAGGGGGGGCCACAGATACGCAGTATTTT
TRBJ1-6 | many | . | TRBV3-1 | CASSQGLHSPLHF | TGTGCCAGCAGCCAGGGGCTGCATTCACCCCTCCACTTT
TRBJ2-2 | many | . | TRBV2 | CASKQSQNTGELFF | TGTGCCAGCAAGCAGTCACAGAACACCGGGGAGCTGTTTTTT
TRBJ2-7 | many | . | TRBV5-1 | CASSAGGSTGAYEQYF | TGCGCCAGCAGCGCTGGGGGGTCGACAGGCGCCTACGAGCAGTACTTC
TRBJ1-6 | many | . | TRBV12-3/TRBV12-4 | CASSPFRTDNSPLHF | TGTGCCAGCAGTCCCTTTAGGACCGATAATTCACCCCTCCACTTT
TRBJ2-5 | many | . | TRBV3-1 | CASSQVRGKETQYF | TGTGCCAGCAGCCAAGTCCGGGGAAAAGAGACCCAGTACTTC
TRBJ1-1 | medium-sized | . | TRBV15 | CATSRDRAGLVAFF | TGTGCCACCAGCAGAGATCGGGCGGGTCTTGTGGCTTTCTTT
TRBJ2-7 | many | . | TRBV20-1 | CSVPGEGPEQYF | TGCAGTGTTCCGGGAGAAGGTCCCGAGCAGTACTTC
TRBJ2-7 | many | TRBD2 | TRBV6-6 | CASSRLAGGYEQYF | TGTGCCAGCAGCCGACTAGCGGGGGGATACGAGCAGTACTTC
TRBJ2-3 | many | . | TRBV5-1 | CASSFGGAGQRDTQYF | TGCGCCAGCAGCTTCGGGGGCGCAGGTCAGCGAGATACGCAGTATTTT
TRBJ1-4 | many | . | TRBV5-1 | CASSLPGEEKLFF | TGCGCCAGCAGCTTGCCAGGGGAAGAAAAACTGTTTTTT
TRBJ1-2 | many | . | TRBV5-6 | CASSFEPNYGYTF | TGTGCCAGCAGCTTTGAGCCTAACTATGGCTACACCTTC
TRBJ2-3 | many | . | TRBV7-9 | CASSLTLSTDTQYF | TGTGCCAGCAGCTTAACACTTAGCACAGATACGCAGTATTTT
TRBJ1-5 | many | TRBD1 | TRBV7-2 | CASSFDRGGQPQHF | TGTGCCAGCAGCTTCGACAGGGGAGGTCAGCCCCAGCATTTT
TRBJ2-7 | many | . | TRBV5-1 | CASSKGEAYEQYF | TGCGCCAGCAGCAAAGGTGAGGCGTACGAGCAGTACTTC
TRBJ1-3 | many | . | TRBV7-8 | CASSRTRNADTIYF | TGTGCCAGCAGCCGCACCCGTAACGCAGACACCATATATTTT
TRBJ1-4 | many | . | TRBV5-1 | CASSLDLSAYEKLFF | TGCGCCAGCAGCTTGGATCTTTCTGCATATGAAAAACTGTTTTTT
TRBJ2-5 | many | . | TRBV7-7 | CASSPTGTFRETQYF | TGTGCCAGCAGCCCTACCGGGACTTTCAGAGAGACCCAGTACTTC
TRBJ2-2 | . | . | TRBV20-1 | CSARAVGGATPGSCFF | .
TRBJ2-1 | many | . | TRBV10-3 | CAISEPTGGGPERGYNEQFF | TGTGCCATCAGTGAGCCAACCGGAGGGGGACCCGAGCGGGGCTACAATGAGCAGTTCTTC
TRBJ2-2 | many | TRBD2 | TRBV9 | CASSPTSGRGDTGELFF | TGTGCCAGCAGCCCGACTAGCGGGAGAGGGGACACCGGGGAGCTGTTTTTT
TRBJ1-2 | many | . | TRBV6-6 | CASSSSVEYGYTF | TGTGCCAGCAGTTCCTCAGTGGAGTATGGCTACACCTTC
TRBJ2-1 | many | TRBD2 | TRBV29-1 | CSVEASGSDEQFF | TGCAGCGTTGAAGCTAGCGGGAGCGATGAGCAGTTCTTC
TRBJ2-1 | many | TRBD2 | TRBV12-3/TRBV12-4 | CASSLANGGVNEQFF | TGTGCCAGCAGTTTAGCCAACGGGGGGGTCAATGAGCAGTTCTTC
TRBJ2-7 | many | . | TRBV28 | CASSPLLYEQYF | TGTGCCAGCAGTCCGCTTCTTTACGAGCAGTACTTC
TRBJ1-5 | many | . | TRBV2 | CASQDRDVQPQHF | TGTGCCAGCCAGGACCGGGATGTACAGCCCCAGCATTTT
TRBJ2-3 | many | . | TRBV7-3 | CASSLSTGITDTQYF | TGTGCCAGCAGCTTAAGTACAGGGATCACAGATACGCAGTATTTT
TRBJ1-3 | many | . | TRBV18 | CASSPSGSSGNTIYF | TGTGCCAGCTCACCATCCGGGAGCTCTGGAAACACCATATATTTT
TRBJ2-5 | many | . | TRBV5-1 | CASRSQETQYF | TGCGCCAGCAGAAGCCAGGAGACCCAGTACTTC
TRBJ2-7 | many | . | TRBV7-9 | CASSLAGRYEQYF | TGTGCCAGCAGCTTAGCCGGGCGTTACGAGCAGTACTTC
TRBJ2-7 | many | TRBD2 | TRBV5-1 | CASSPQSGGSAEQYF | TGCGCCAGCAGCCCCCAGAGTGGCGGGAGCGCCGAGCAGTACTTC
TRBJ2-1 | many | . | TRBV18 | CASSLPRGGYNEQFF | TGTGCCAGCTCACTACCTCGGGGCGGCTACAATGAGCAGTTCTTC
TRBJ1-2 | many | TRBD1 | TRBV25-1 | CASSKAGGSYGYTF | TGTGCCAGCTCGAAGGCAGGGGGATCCTATGGCTACACCTTC